The rows below give T cell receptor beta chains drawn from one sample of a study of Graves' ophthalmopathy and Graves' hyperthyroidism. TCRdb redid the calling of the multiplex PCR reads with MiXCR, one entry per CDR3 protein. The sample gives 1 million to 1.3 million distinct CDR3 sequences, 36% of which show up once; around 10% is in the top ten. Sequencing was carried out using peripheral blood or thyroid tissue (not recorded which). These receptors were taken from an adult man with Graves' hyperthyroidism. Both conserved end residues are part of each CDR3. The D gene is left open where the match is weak. Part of the rows lack a size; the others show once, few, many or a class for expanded clones.

clone_size: many; j_call: TRBJ2-7; d_call: NA; v_call: TRBV14; cdr3_length: 13; cdr3_aa: CASRKVDSYEQYF; cdr3_nt: TGTGCCAGCAGGAAAGTGGACTCCTACGAGCAGTACTTC
clone_size: NA; j_call: TRBJ2-6; d_call: NA; v_call: TRBV5-5; cdr3_length: 17; cdr3_aa: CASSLGSANSGANVLTF; cdr3_nt: TGTGCCAGCAGCTTGGGGTCCGCTAACTCTGGGGCCAACGTCCTGACTTTC
clone_size: many; j_call: TRBJ2-7; d_call: NA; v_call: TRBV5-4; cdr3_length: 11; cdr3_aa: CASSFRSEQYF; cdr3_nt: TGTGCCAGCAGCTTTAGGAGTGAGCAGTACTTC
clone_size: NA; j_call: TRBJ1-2; d_call: NA; v_call: TRBV15; cdr3_length: 15; cdr3_aa: CATSRVGWANYGYTF; cdr3_nt: TGTGCCACCAGCAGAGTTGGGTGGGCGAACTATGGCTACACCTTC
clone_size: many; j_call: TRBJ2-7; d_call: TRBD1; v_call: TRBV20-1; cdr3_length: 13; cdr3_aa: CSASGQASYEQYF; cdr3_nt: TGCAGTGCGTCGGGACAGGCATCGTACGAGCAGTACTTC
clone_size: NA; j_call: TRBJ1-1; d_call: TRBD1; v_call: TRBV27; cdr3_length: 13; cdr3_aa: CASTVTGGTEAFF; cdr3_nt: TGTGCCAGCACCGTAACAGGGGGTACTGAAGCTTTCTTT
clone_size: many; j_call: TRBJ2-2; d_call: NA; v_call: TRBV10-3; cdr3_length: 14; cdr3_aa: CAIREGTNTGELFF; cdr3_nt: TGTGCCATTAGAGAGGGGACGAACACCGGGGAGCTGTTTTTT
clone_size: many; j_call: TRBJ2-2; d_call: NA; v_call: TRBV7-2; cdr3_length: 19; cdr3_aa: CASSSVGIWTGTNTGELFF; cdr3_nt: TGTGCCAGCAGCTCCGTGGGAATTTGGACTGGAACGAACACCGGGGAGCTGTTTTTT
clone_size: few; j_call: TRBJ2-2; d_call: NA; v_call: TRBV10-1; cdr3_length: 10; cdr3_aa: CASNSGELFF; cdr3_nt: TGCGCCAGCAATTCCGGGGAGCTGTTTTTT
clone_size: NA; j_call: TRBJ2-5; d_call: TRBD1; v_call: TRBV7-4; cdr3_length: 20; cdr3_aa: CASSQDLTGGGWAHGETQYF; cdr3_nt: TGTGCCAGCAGCCAAGATTTGACAGGGGGCGGGTGGGCTCATGGAGAGACCCAGTACTTC
clone_size: few; j_call: TRBJ2-2; d_call: NA; v_call: TRBV28; cdr3_length: 10; cdr3_aa: CASMRGELFF; cdr3_nt: TGTGCCAGCATGCGGGGGGAGCTGTTTTTT
clone_size: few; j_call: TRBJ1-5; d_call: NA; v_call: TRBV20-1; cdr3_length: 13; cdr3_aa: CSATAKAGQPQHF; cdr3_nt: TGCAGTGCCACTGCGAAGGCAGGTCAGCCCCAGCATTTT
clone_size: NA; j_call: TRBJ1-1; d_call: NA; v_call: TRBV19; cdr3_length: 15; cdr3_aa: CASSIVPPGVTEAFF; cdr3_nt: TGTGCCAGTAGTATAGTCCCCCCAGGGGTTACTGAAGCTTTCTTT
clone_size: NA; j_call: TRBJ2-7; d_call: NA; v_call: TRBV7-2; cdr3_length: 13; cdr3_aa: CASSFPVLPEQYF; cdr3_nt: TGTGCCAGCAGTTTTCCGGTCCTCCCCGAGCAGTACTTC
clone_size: few; j_call: TRBJ2-7; d_call: NA; v_call: TRBV9; cdr3_length: 14; cdr3_aa: CASREAVGSYEQYF; cdr3_nt: TGTGCCAGCAGAGAGGCGGTTGGTTCCTACGAGCAGTACTTC
clone_size: NA; j_call: TRBJ1-2; d_call: TRBD1; v_call: TRBV7-9; cdr3_length: 16; cdr3_aa: CASSADRGVKTYGYTF; cdr3_nt: TGTGCCAGCAGCGCGGACAGGGGGGTAAAAACTTATGGCTACACCTTC
clone_size: NA; j_call: TRBJ1-1; d_call: TRBD1; v_call: TRBV7-9; cdr3_length: 13; cdr3_aa: CATSGGRNTEAFF; cdr3_nt: TGTGCCACCTCAGGGGGCAGGAACACTGAAGCTTTCTTT
clone_size: many; j_call: TRBJ2-7; d_call: NA; v_call: TRBV5-1; cdr3_length: 14; cdr3_aa: CASSLGAARYEQYF; cdr3_nt: TGCGCCAGCAGCTTGGGTGCAGCTCGCTACGAGCAGTACTTC
clone_size: many; j_call: TRBJ1-2; d_call: NA; v_call: TRBV7-9; cdr3_length: 10; cdr3_aa: CASSPNGYTF; cdr3_nt: TGTGCCAGCAGCCCGAATGGCTACACCTTC
clone_size: many; j_call: TRBJ1-2; d_call: TRBD1; v_call: TRBV24-1; cdr3_length: 15; cdr3_aa: CATSDPTGVNYGYTF; cdr3_nt: TGTGCCACCAGTGACCCGACAGGGGTGAACTATGGCTACACCTTC
clone_size: NA; j_call: TRBJ1-4; d_call: NA; v_call: TRBV9; cdr3_length: 14; cdr3_aa: CASSHGAKAEKLFF; cdr3_nt: TGTGCCAGCAGCCACGGGGCCAAGGCAGAAAAACTGTTTTTT
clone_size: many; j_call: TRBJ2-7; d_call: TRBD1; v_call: TRBV9; cdr3_length: 15; cdr3_aa: CASSVGSPTGDEQYF; cdr3_nt: TGTGCCAGCAGCGTAGGCAGTCCGACAGGGGACGAGCAGTACTTC
clone_size: NA; j_call: TRBJ2-6; d_call: NA; v_call: TRBV6-5; cdr3_length: 15; cdr3_aa: CASSYLLREANVLTF; cdr3_nt: TGTGCCAGCAGTTACCTCTTGAGAGAGGCCAACGTCCTGACTTTC
clone_size: many; j_call: TRBJ2-5; d_call: NA; v_call: TRBV11-2; cdr3_length: 17; cdr3_aa: CASSRRVMTGQQETQYF; cdr3_nt: TGTGCCAGCAGCCGTAGGGTCATGACGGGACAACAAGAGACCCAGTACTTC
clone_size: NA; j_call: TRBJ2-7; d_call: NA; v_call: TRBV5-4; cdr3_length: 15; cdr3_aa: CASSLRQRTNYEQYF; cdr3_nt: TGTGCCAGCAGCTTGCGACAGAGGACTAACTACGAGCAGTACTTC
clone_size: many; j_call: TRBJ2-7; d_call: TRBD2; v_call: TRBV20-1; cdr3_length: 14; cdr3_aa: CSAAGEGSTYEQYF; cdr3_nt: TGCAGTGCCGCGGGGGAGGGATCCACCTACGAGCAGTACTTC
clone_size: NA; j_call: TRBJ1-5; d_call: NA; v_call: TRBV10-3; cdr3_length: 12; cdr3_aa: CAISGLGQPQHF; cdr3_nt: TGTGCCATCAGTGGTTTAGGTCAGCCCCAGCATTTT
clone_size: NA; j_call: TRBJ1-5; d_call: NA; v_call: TRBV29-1; cdr3_length: 14; cdr3_aa: CSVETGAPNQPQHF; cdr3_nt: TGCAGCGTAGAGACAGGAGCCCCGAATCAGCCCCAGCATTTT
clone_size: many; j_call: TRBJ1-2; d_call: NA; v_call: TRBV7-9; cdr3_length: 13; cdr3_aa: CASSLGEMRGYTF; cdr3_nt: TGTGCCAGCAGCTTAGGAGAGATGAGAGGCTACACCTTC
clone_size: NA; j_call: TRBJ1-2; d_call: NA; v_call: TRBV25-1; cdr3_length: 14; cdr3_aa: CASSEFPGRDRYTF; cdr3_nt: TGTGCCAGCAGTGAATTCCCGGGGCGGGACCGTTACACCTTC
clone_size: NA; j_call: TRBJ1-2; d_call: TRBD1; v_call: TRBV10-3; cdr3_length: 10; cdr3_aa: CPQGNYGYTF; cdr3_nt: TGTCCACAGGGGAACTATGGCTACACCTTC
clone_size: NA; j_call: TRBJ2-7; d_call: NA; v_call: TRBV15; cdr3_length: 14; cdr3_aa: CASCPIGGSYEQYF; cdr3_nt: TGTGCCAGTTGCCCAATAGGGGGTTCCTACGAGCAGTACTTC
clone_size: few; j_call: TRBJ2-5; d_call: NA; v_call: TRBV24-1; cdr3_length: 13; cdr3_aa: CASSPQEQETQYF; cdr3_nt: TGTGCCAGCTCACCACAGGAGCAAGAGACCCAGTACTTC
clone_size: few; j_call: TRBJ2-2; d_call: NA; v_call: TRBV4-2; cdr3_length: 14; cdr3_aa: CASSGQTYTGELFF; cdr3_nt: TGTGCCAGCAGCGGTCAGACCTACACCGGGGAGCTGTTTTTT
clone_size: many; j_call: TRBJ2-7; d_call: NA; v_call: TRBV29-1; cdr3_length: 13; cdr3_aa: CSVEESVRGEQYF; cdr3_nt: TGCAGCGTTGAAGAGAGTGTGAGGGGCGAGCAGTACTTC
clone_size: many; j_call: TRBJ1-1; d_call: TRBD1; v_call: TRBV7-9; cdr3_length: 14; cdr3_aa: CASSALQGGTEAFF; cdr3_nt: TGTGCCAGCAGCGCCCTACAGGGGGGCACTGAAGCTTTCTTT
clone_size: few; j_call: TRBJ1-2; d_call: NA; v_call: TRBV10-3; cdr3_length: 15; cdr3_aa: CAIGGDPPTNYGYTF; cdr3_nt: TGTGCCATCGGCGGGGACCCCCCGACAAACTATGGCTACACCTTC
clone_size: NA; j_call: TRBJ2-6; d_call: NA; v_call: TRBV19; cdr3_length: 12; cdr3_aa: CASSIRANVLTF; cdr3_nt: TGTGCCAGTAGTATCAGGGCCAACGTCCTGACTTTC
clone_size: many; j_call: TRBJ1-4; d_call: NA; v_call: TRBV19; cdr3_length: 15; cdr3_aa: CASSALQGTNEKLFF; cdr3_nt: TGTGCCAGTAGTGCCCTACAGGGAACTAATGAAAAACTGTTTTTT
clone_size: NA; j_call: TRBJ1-6; d_call: NA; v_call: TRBV20-1; cdr3_length: 14; cdr3_aa: CSLPEGPANSPLHF; cdr3_nt: TGCAGTCTGCCCGAAGGTCCAGCTAATTCACCCCTCCACTTT
clone_size: NA; j_call: TRBJ1-6; d_call: TRBD1; v_call: TRBV3-1; cdr3_length: 15; cdr3_aa: CASSRQGADNSPLHF; cdr3_nt: TGTGCCAGCAGCCGCCAGGGGGCCGATAATTCACCCCTCCACTTT
clone_size: NA; j_call: TRBJ2-3; d_call: NA; v_call: TRBV5-1; cdr3_length: 12; cdr3_aa: CASSQERDTQYF; cdr3_nt: TGTGCCAGCAGCCAAGAACGAGATACGCAGTATTTT
clone_size: many; j_call: TRBJ1-6; d_call: NA; v_call: TRBV6-6; cdr3_length: 11; cdr3_aa: CASSTDSPLHF; cdr3_nt: TGTGCCAGCAGCACCGACTCACCCCTCCACTTT
clone_size: many; j_call: TRBJ1-3; d_call: NA; v_call: TRBV10-2; cdr3_length: 16; cdr3_aa: CASRGIRGQRGNTIYF; cdr3_nt: TGCGCCAGCCGTGGCATCAGAGGGCAACGAGGAAACACCATATATTTT
clone_size: NA; j_call: TRBJ2-7; d_call: NA; v_call: TRBV20-1; cdr3_length: 12; cdr3_aa: CSAIADYYEQYF; cdr3_nt: TGCAGTGCTATCGCTGATTACTACGAGCAGTACTTC